This T cell receptor beta chain was captured by sequencing in a study of Ad26.COV2.S vaccination and SARS-CoV-2 variants. For the study at large: It was the COV1001 Ad26.COV2.S trial arm that included the donor. Each vaccinee took Ad26.COV2.S intramuscularly, once or twice 56 days apart.

Regarding treatment: over 15 received Ad26.COV2.S at low or high dose, single or two shots; 5 received placebo; per-sample allocation not given. All samples were drawn on day 63, counting from the first vaccine or placebo injection. Wuhan-strain SARS-CoV-2 spike was expressed by the Ad26 vector that made up the vaccine. The V gene's germline CDR1 is LNHNV and CDR2 YYDKDF (reference sequence). V lost 3 bases and J lost 0, with 8 bases in between. The CDR3 has 14 amino acids. Only in-frame clones appear in the TCRdb table, and some are missing; sequencing was by immunoSEQ multiplex PCR. The sample contains roughly 350,000 clones, 70% to 90% of which appear only once.

The TCR was taken from a person aged 18 to 65 who received the Ad26.COV2.S COVID-19 vaccine or a placebo. This sequence joins TRBV15 and TRBJ1-1; D unclear. The sequencing here drew on peripheral blood, taken in a trial of Ad26.COV2.S vaccine versus placebo. The CDR3 protein is CATSRGSMNTEAFF. The CDR3 DNA follows: TGTGCCACCAGCAGGGGGTCCATGAACACTGAAGCTTTCTTT.